Described below is a single TCR beta chain sequence and its context. One end of the junction fails to match germline, which may point to a read error. The sample comes from a study of blood T cell repertoires in COVID-19. Original processing notes: The authors estimated nucleated cell counts from reference gene primer amplification. Sequenced by immunoSEQ multiplex PCR; TCRdb stores in-frame clones only, minus some. V, J and clone size derive from that table, while D and trimming were established from the DNA sequence. Here the sample spans 200,000 to 250,000 clones, roughly 84% being singletons. The CDR3 sequence is 12 residues long. CDR1 and CDR2 from the germline V gene are SNHLY and FYNNEI.

The rearrangement joins TRBV2 to TRBJ1-5; no clear D gene. Sequenced sample: peripheral blood. This receptor was obtained from a man aged 30 to 45 with active or convalescent COVID-19. The CDR3 nucleotides read TGTGCCAGCAGGGATAGCAATCAACCCCAGCATTTT. It yields the protein CASRDSNQPQHF.